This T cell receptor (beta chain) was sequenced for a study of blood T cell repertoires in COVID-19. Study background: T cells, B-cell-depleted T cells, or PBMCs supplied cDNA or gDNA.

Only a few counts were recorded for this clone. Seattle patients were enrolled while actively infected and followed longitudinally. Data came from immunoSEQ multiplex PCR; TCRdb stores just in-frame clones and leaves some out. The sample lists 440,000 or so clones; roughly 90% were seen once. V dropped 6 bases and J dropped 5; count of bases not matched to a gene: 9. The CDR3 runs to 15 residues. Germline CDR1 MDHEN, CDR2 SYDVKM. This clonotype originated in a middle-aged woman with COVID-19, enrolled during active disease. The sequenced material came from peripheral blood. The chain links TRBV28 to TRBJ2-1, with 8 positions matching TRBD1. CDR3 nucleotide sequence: TGTGCCAGCAGCGGAGCAGGGACAGGAGACAATGAGCAGTTCTTC. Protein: CASSGAGTGDNEQFF.